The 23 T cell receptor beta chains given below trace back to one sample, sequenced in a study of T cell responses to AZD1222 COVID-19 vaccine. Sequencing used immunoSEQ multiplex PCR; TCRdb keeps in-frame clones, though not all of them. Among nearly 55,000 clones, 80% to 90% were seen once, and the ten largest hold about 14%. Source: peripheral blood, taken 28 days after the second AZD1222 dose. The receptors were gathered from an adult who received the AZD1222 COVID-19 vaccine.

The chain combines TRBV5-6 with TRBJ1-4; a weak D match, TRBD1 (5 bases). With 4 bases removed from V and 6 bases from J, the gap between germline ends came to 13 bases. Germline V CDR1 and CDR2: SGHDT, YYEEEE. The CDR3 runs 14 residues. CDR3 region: CASSEGVSDEKLFF. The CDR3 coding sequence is TGTGCCAGCAGCGAAGGGGTATCGGATGAAAAACTGTTTTTT.

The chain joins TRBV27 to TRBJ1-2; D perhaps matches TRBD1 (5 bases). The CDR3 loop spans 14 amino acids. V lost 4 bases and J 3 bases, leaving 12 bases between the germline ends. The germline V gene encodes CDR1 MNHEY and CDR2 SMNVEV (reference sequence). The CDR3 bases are TGTGCCAGCAGTTCGGGCGTGGGGGACTATGGCTACACCTTC. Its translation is CASSSGVGDYGYTF.

The CDR3 DNA is TGTGCCAGTAGTATAAGGGAGACCCAGTACTTC. It is translated as CASSIRETQYF. The rearrangement uses TRBV19 and TRBJ2-5; D remains ambiguous. The ends were cut back, 2 bases at V and 5 bases at J, with 3 bases in the middle. There are 11 residues in the CDR3. Germline V lookup: CDR1 LNHDA, CDR2 SQIVND (reference sequence).

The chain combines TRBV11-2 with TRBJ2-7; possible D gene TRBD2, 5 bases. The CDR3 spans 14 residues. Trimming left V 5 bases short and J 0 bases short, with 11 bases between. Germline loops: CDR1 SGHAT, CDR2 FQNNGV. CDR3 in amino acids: CASSPNGSSYEQYF. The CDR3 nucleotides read TGTGCCAGCAGCCCCAATGGGAGCTCCTACGAGCAGTACTTC.

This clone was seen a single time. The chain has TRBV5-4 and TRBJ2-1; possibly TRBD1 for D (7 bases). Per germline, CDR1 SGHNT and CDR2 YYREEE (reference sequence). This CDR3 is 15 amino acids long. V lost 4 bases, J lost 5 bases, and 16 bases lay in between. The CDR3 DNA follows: TGTGCCAGCAGCGGAGTTGGCAGGGGGGACAATGAGCAGTTCTTC. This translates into CASSGVGRGDNEQFF.

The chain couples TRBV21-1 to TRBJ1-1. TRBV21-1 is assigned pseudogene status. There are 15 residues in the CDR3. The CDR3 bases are TGTGCCAGCAGCGGTCAACTCGGTGTGGACACTGAAGCTTTCTTT. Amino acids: CASSGQLGVDTEAFF.

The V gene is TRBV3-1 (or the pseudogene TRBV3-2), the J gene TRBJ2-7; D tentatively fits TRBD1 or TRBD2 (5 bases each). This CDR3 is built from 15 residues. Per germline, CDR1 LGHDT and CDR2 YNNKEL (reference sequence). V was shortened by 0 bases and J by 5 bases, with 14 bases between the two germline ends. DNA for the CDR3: TGTGCCAGCAGCCAAGAGGCAGGGCGAGGGCACGAGCAGTACTTC. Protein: CASSQEAGRGHEQYF.

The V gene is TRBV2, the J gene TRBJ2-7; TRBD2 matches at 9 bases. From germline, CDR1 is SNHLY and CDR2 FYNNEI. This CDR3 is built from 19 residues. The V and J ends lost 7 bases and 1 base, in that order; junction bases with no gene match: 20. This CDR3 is CASIKEVLAGWGGSYEQYF. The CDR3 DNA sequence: TGTGCCAGCATCAAGGAGGTTCTAGCGGGATGGGGAGGATCCTACGAGCAGTACTTC.

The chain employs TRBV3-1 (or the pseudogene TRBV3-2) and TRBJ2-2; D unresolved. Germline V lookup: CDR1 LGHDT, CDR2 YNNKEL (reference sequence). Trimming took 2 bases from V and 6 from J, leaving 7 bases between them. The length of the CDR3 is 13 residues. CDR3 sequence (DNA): TGTGCCAGCAGCCAATCGGTCGCCGGGGAGCTGTTTTTT. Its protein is CASSQSVAGELFF.

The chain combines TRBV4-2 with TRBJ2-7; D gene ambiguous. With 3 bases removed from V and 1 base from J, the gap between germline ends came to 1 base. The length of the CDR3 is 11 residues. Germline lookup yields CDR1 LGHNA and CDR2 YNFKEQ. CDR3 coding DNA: TGTGCCAGCAGCCATTCCTACGAGCAGTACTTC. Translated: CASSHSYEQYF.

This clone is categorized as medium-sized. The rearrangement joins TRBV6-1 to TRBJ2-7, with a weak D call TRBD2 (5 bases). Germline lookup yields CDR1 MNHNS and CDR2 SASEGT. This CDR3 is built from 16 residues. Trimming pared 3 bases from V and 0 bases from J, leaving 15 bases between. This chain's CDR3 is CASSDPSLARSYEQYF. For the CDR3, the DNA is TGTGCCAGCAGTGACCCTTCGCTAGCACGCTCCTACGAGCAGTACTTC.

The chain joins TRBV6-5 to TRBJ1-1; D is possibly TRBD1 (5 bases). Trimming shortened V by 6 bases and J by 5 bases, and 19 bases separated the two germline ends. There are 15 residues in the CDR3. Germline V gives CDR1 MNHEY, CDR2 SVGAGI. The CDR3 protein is CASSPWEGRETEAFF. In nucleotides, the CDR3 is TGTGCCAGCAGCCCCTGGGAGGGGAGAGAGACTGAAGCTTTCTTT.

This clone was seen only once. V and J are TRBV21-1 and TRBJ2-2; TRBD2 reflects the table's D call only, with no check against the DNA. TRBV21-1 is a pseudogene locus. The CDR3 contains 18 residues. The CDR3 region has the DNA TGTGCCAGCAGCAAAGAGTATAGCGGCTACTCGAACACCGGGGAGCTGTTTTTT. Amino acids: CASSKEYSGYSNTGELFF.

CDR3 amino acids: CASSVGHYQPQHF. The CDR3 region has the DNA TGTGCCAGTAGTGTCGGGCACTATCAGCCCCAGCATTTT. V is TRBV19 and J is TRBJ1-5; D uncertain. Deletions cut 5 bases from V and 5 bases from J, with 10 bases between. This CDR3 spans 13 amino acids. Germline V gene data show CDR1 as LNHDA and CDR2 as SQIVND (reference sequence).

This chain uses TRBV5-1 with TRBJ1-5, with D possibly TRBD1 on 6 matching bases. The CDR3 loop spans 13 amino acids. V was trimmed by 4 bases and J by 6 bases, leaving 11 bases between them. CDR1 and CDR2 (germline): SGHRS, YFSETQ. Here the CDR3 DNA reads TGCGCCAGCAGCCCACAGGGTGGTCAGCCCCAGCATTTT. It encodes CASSPQGGQPQHF.

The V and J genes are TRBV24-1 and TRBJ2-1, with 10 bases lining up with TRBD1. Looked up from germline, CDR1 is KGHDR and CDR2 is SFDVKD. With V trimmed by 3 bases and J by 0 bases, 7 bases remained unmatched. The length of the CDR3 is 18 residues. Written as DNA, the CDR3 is TGTGCCACCAGTGATCCCGGGACAGGGGTGAGCTCCTACAATGAGCAGTTCTTC. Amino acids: CATSDPGTGVSSYNEQFF.

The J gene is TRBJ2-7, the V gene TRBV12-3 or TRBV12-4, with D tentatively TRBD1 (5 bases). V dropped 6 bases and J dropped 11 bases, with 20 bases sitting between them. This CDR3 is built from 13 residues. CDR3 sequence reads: CASSSRQSGIEYF. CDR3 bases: TGTGCCAGCAGCAGCAGACAGTCTGGTATAGAGTACTTC.

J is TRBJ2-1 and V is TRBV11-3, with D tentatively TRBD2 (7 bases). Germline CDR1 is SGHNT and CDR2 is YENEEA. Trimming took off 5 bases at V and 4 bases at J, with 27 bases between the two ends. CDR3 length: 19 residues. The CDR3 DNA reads TGTGCCAGCAGCCCGAGGGGGGGTAGGCTTAGCAGTTCATACAATGAGCAGTTCTTC. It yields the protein CASSPRGGRLSSSYNEQFF.

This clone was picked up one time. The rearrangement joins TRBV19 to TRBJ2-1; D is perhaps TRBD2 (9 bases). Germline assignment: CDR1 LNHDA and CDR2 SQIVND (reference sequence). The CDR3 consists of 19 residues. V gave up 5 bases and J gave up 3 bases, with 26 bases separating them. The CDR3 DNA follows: TGTGCCAGTAGTCCCCAAGGACAGGGTCTAGCGGGACTCTACAATGAGCAGTTCTTC. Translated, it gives CASSPQGQGLAGLYNEQFF.

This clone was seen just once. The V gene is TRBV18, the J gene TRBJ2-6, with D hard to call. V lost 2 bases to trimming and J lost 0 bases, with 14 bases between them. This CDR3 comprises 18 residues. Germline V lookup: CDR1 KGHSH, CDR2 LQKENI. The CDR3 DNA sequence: TGTGCCAGCTCACCAAGTTTTCCGGGTAGCTCTGGGGCCAACGTCCTGACTTTC. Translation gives CASSPSFPGSSGANVLTF.

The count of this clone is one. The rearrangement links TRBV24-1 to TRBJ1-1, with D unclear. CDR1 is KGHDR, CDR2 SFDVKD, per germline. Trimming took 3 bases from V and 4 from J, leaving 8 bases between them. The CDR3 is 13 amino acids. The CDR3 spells CATSDNSGTEAFF. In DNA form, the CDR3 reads TGTGCCACCAGTGATAACTCAGGCACTGAAGCTTTCTTT.

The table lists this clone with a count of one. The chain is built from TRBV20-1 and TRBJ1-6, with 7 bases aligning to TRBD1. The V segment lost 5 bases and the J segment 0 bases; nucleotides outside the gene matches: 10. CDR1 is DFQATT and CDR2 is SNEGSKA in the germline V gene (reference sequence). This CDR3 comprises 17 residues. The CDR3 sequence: CSARGDSRSSYNSPLHF. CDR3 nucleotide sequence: TGCAGTGCTCGTGGGGACAGCCGGAGCTCCTATAATTCACCCCTCCACTTT.

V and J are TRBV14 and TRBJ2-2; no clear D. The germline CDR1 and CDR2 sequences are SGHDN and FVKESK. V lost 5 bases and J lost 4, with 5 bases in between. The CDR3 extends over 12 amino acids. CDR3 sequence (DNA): TGTGCCAGCAGCTCCTTCACCGGGGAGCTGTTTTTT. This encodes CASSSFTGELFF.